One and the same sample provided the 6 T cell receptor beta chains below, sequenced in a study of a mutant IDH1 vaccine in newly diagnosed glioma. The sample's time point: week 23, last vaccination. Vaccinated patients received 300 ug of mutant IDH1 20-mer peptide per dose, with topical imiquimod. For these TCRs, the target antigens are not known. Here immunoSEQ multiplex PCR was the method, and the copy in TCRdb shows in-frame clones only, minus some. The table lists about 72,000 clones, roughly 84% of them singletons. The specimen was PBMCs, collected from a glioma patient whose treatment included an IDH1 peptide vaccine. The receptors stem from a man aged 18 to 30 with glioma.

V gene TRBV18 combines with J gene TRBJ1-1; no clear D gene. CDR1 is KGHSH, CDR2 LQKENI, per germline. This CDR3 has 14 amino acids. Trimming took 3 bases from V and 5 from J, leaving 13 bases between them. CDR3 nucleotides: TGTGCCAGCTCACCTAATCCGACGGGGACTGAAGCTTTCTTT. Encoded protein: CASSPNPTGTEAFF.

The chain recombines TRBV30 with TRBJ1-5, with TRBD1 as a possible D gene (5 bases). The CDR3 runs 14 residues. V shed 2 bases and J shed 1 base, with 9 bases lying between them. Germline V gives CDR1 GTSNPN, CDR2 SVGIG (reference sequence). This CDR3 reads CAWSIWDSNQPQHF. The CDR3 nucleotides are TGTGCCTGGAGTATCTGGGACAGCAATCAGCCCCAGCATTTT.

The V gene is TRBV19, the J gene TRBJ1-5, with TRBD1 identical over 8 bases. Trimming cost V 0 bases and J 0 bases; bases outside gene matches: 4. The CDR3 consists of 17 residues. Per the germline V gene, CDR1 is LNHDA and CDR2 is SQIVND (reference sequence). CDR3 amino acids: CASSIEKGTGSNQPQHF. Here the CDR3 DNA reads TGTGCCAGTAGTATAGAGAAAGGGACAGGTAGCAATCAGCCCCAGCATTTT.

The J gene is TRBJ2-1, the V gene TRBV19, with D possibly being TRBD1 or TRBD2 (5 bases each). CDR3 length: 14 residues. Germline V CDR1 and CDR2: LNHDA, SQIVND (reference sequence). Trimming removed 1 base at V and 6 bases at J, with 10 bases between. CDR3 region: CASSIATGGNEQFF. The CDR3 DNA sequence: TGTGCCAGTAGTATAGCAACAGGAGGCAATGAGCAGTTCTTC.

The rearrangement uses TRBV9 and TRBJ1-3; a possible D gene is TRBD1 (5 bases). V was pared by 0 bases and J by 5 bases, with 12 bases between. The germline CDR1 and CDR2 sequences are SGDLS and YYNGEE. The CDR3 sequence is 15 residues long. The DNA of the CDR3 is TGTGCCAGCAGCGTAGAAGGGAGGGGAAGAAACACCATATATTTT. It is translated as CASSVEGRGRNTIYF. The whole variable domain, filled in from reference TRBV9 and TRBJ1-3, reads DSGVTQTPKHLITATGQRVTLRCSPRSGDLSVYWYQQSLDQGLQFLIQYYNGEERAKGNILERFSAQQFPDLHSELNLSSLELGDSALYFCASSVEGRGRNTIYFGEGSWLTVV.

V is TRBV7-9 and J is TRBJ2-1; D ambiguous. Germline V gene lookup returns CDR1 SEHNR and CDR2 FQNEAQ (reference sequence). This CDR3 is 14 amino acids long. The V end lost 1 base, the J end lost 1 base, and 5 bases lay between the germline ends. The CDR3 nucleotides are TGTGCCAGCAGCTTAGGGAGTTCCTACAATGAGCAGTTCTTC. Encoded protein: CASSLGSSYNEQFF.